This T cell receptor (beta chain) stems from a study of OX40 agonist ivuxolimab in advanced cancers. This clone was seen only once. Clones were sequenced by immunoSEQ multiplex PCR, and TCRdb holds only the in-frame ones, with some missing. This sample has under 80,000 clones, with about four fifths found just once. V was clipped by 4 bases and J by 5 bases, with 11 bases between them. The CDR3 totals 12 residues. CDR1 is SQVTM, CDR2 ANQGSEA, per germline. The sequence came from an adult with an advanced solid tumor such as melanoma, head and neck, liver or kidney cancer. The rearrangement joins TRBV29-1 to TRBJ2-5; TRBD1 is a possible D gene (5 bases). Sequenced material: CD4+ or CD8+ T cells sorted from blood, taken in a trial of the OX40 agonist ivuxolimab. This CDR3 is CSVGGAWETQYF. The CDR3 DNA follows: TGCAGCGTTGGTGGGGCGTGGGAGACCCAGTACTTC.